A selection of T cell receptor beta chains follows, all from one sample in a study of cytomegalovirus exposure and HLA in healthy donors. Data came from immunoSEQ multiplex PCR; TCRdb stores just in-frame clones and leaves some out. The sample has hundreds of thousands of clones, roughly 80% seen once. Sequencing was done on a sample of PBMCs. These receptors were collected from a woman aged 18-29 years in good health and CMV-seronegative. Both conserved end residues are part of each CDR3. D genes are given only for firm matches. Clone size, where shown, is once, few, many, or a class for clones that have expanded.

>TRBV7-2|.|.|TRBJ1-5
TGTGCCAGCAGCTTAACTGGGGGTGGTCAGCCCCAGCATTTT
CASSLTGGGQPQHF
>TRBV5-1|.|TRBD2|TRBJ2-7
TGCGCCAGCAGCCCCACGCTAGCGGAGGAGCAGTACTTC
CASSPTLAEEQYF
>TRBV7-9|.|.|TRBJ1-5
TGTGCCAGCAGCTTAGCGAGCAGCAATCAGCCCCAGCATTTT
CASSLASSNQPQHF
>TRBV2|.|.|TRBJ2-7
TGTGCCAGCTCCGAAAGGGAGCTGTACGAGCAGTACTTC
CASSERELYEQYF
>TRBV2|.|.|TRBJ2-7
TGTGCCAGCAGTCCGGGGGGGGGACAGCCCCGACCTTACGAGCAGTACTTC
CASSPGGGQPRPYEQYF
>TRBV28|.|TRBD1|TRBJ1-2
TGTGCCAGCAGCTCCGGACAGGCGGAATATGGCTACACCTTC
CASSSGQAEYGYTF
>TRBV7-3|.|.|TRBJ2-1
TGTGCCAGCGCTAGGGGTTCTGTGTACAATGAGCAGTTCTTC
CASARGSVYNEQFF
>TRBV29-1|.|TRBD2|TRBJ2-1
TGCAGCCTAGGGACTAGCGTCGTAGATGAGCAGTTCTTC
CSLGTSVVDEQFF
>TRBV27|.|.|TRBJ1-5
TGTGCCAGCAGTTTTCAGGGATTCGATCAGCCCCAGCATTTT
CASSFQGFDQPQHF
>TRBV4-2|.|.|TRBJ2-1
TGTGCCAGCAGCCAAGATGAAGATAGTGAGGGTGAGCAGTTCTTC
CASSQDEDSEGEQFF
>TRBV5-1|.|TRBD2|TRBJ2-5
TGCGCCAGCAGCTTGGGTAGCGGGAGGACTGAGACCCAGTACTTC
CASSLGSGRTETQYF
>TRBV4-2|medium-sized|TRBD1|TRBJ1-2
TGTGCCAGCAGCCAAGATCGGGACAGGGGGAATGGCTACACCTTC
CASSQDRDRGNGYTF
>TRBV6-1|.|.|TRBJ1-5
TGTGCCAGCAGTGGCGGAGGGAGCAATCAGCCCCAGCATTTT
CASSGGGSNQPQHF
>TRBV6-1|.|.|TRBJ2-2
TGTGCCAGCAGTGTACGGGACATCGCGGGGGTCGGGGAGCTGTTTTTT
CASSVRDIAGVGELFF
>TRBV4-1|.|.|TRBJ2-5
TGCGCCAGCAGCCAAACGAGGGGGGAGACCCAGTACTTC
CASSQTRGETQYF
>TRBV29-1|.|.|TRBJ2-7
TGCAGCGTTGAAAAAACAGGGTCCTACGAGCAGTACTTC
CSVEKTGSYEQYF
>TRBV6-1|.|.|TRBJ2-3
TGTGCCAGCAGTGTGGAAGGGGGTCCGGGCACGCAGTATTTT
CASSVEGGPGTQYF
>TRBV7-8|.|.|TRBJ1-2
TGTGCCAGCAGCTTTGAGTCATTTCAGGGTAGCGGCTACACCTTC
CASSFESFQGSGYTF
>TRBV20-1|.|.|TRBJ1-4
TGCAGTGCTAGGGCGTTAGAAAAACTGTTTTTT
CSARALEKLFF
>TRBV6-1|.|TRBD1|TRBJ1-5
TGTGCCAGCAGTGAAGCCGACAGGGTATTGGATCAGCCCCAGCATTTT
CASSEADRVLDQPQHF
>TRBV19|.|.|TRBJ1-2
TGTGCCAGTGATCAGTCTAACTATGGCTACACCTTC
CASDQSNYGYTF
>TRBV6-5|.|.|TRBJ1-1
TGTGCCACTTACCCTGGGCAGGGCACTGAAGCTTTCTTT
CATYPGQGTEAFF
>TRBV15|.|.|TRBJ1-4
TGTGCCACTGGAGCGGGAGCAACTAATGAAAAACTGTTTTTT
CATGAGATNEKLFF
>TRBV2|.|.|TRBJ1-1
TGTGCCAGCAGTGAACTAGAGGGGGGTGAAGCTTTCTTT
CASSELEGGEAFF
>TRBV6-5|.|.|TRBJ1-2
TGTGCCAGCAGTTACTCGGCTCGGGATGGCTACACCTTC
CASSYSARDGYTF
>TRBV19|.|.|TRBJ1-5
TGTGCCAGTACTGTAAGTGTCAATCAGCCCCAGCATTTT
CASTVSVNQPQHF
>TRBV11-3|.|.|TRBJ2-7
TGTGCCAGCACAGGTACCTTCTCCTACGAGCAGTACTTC
CASTGTFSYEQYF
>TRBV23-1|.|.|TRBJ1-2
TGCGCCAGCAGTCAAGCTTTCAGAGCAGATAACTATGGCTACACCTTC
CASSQAFRADNYGYTF
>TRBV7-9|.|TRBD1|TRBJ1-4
TGTGCCAGCAGCTTTGGACAGGGGGCGAAGAATGAAAAACTGTTTTTT
CASSFGQGAKNEKLFF
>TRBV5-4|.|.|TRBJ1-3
TGTGCCAGCAGCTGGACGGGAGGAAACACCATATATTTT
CASSWTGGNTIYF
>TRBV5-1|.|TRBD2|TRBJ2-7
TGCGCCAGCAGCTTCCCGACTAGCGGGAGGGACGAGCAGTACTTC
CASSFPTSGRDEQYF
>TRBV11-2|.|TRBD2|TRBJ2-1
TGTGCCAGCAGCTTTTATCGGGAGGGTGAGCAGTTCTTC
CASSFYREGEQFF
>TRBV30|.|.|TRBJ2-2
TGTGCCTGGGGAACCGGGGAGCTGTTTTTT
CAWGTGELFF
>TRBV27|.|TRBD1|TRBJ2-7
TGTGCCAGCAGTTTCAGGGGGCGGTACGAGCAGTACTTC
CASSFRGRYEQYF
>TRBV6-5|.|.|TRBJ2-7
TGTGCCAGCGTAGGCCGGAGAAGCTACGAGCAGTACTTC
CASVGRRSYEQYF
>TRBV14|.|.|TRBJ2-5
TGTGCCAGCAGCCAAGGAAAAAGGGAGACCCAGTACTTC
CASSQGKRETQYF
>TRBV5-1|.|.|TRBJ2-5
TGCGCCAGCAGCTCCGGCCCCGGGGGTGGGGAGACCCAGTACTTC
CASSSGPGGGETQYF
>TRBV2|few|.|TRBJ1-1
TGTGCCAGCAGTGAACAGGGACTCTCGAACACTGAAGCTTTCTTT
CASSEQGLSNTEAFF
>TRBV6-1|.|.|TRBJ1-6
TGTGCCAGCAGAGACCATAATTCACCCCTCCACTTT
CASRDHNSPLHF
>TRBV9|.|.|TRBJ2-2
TGTGCCAGCAGCGCCTCAGACAGGCCGGTCGGGGAGCTGTTTTTT
CASSASDRPVGELFF
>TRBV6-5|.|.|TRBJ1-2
TGTGCCAGCAGTTACCTCGGGGGATCTAACTATGGCTACACCTTC
CASSYLGGSNYGYTF
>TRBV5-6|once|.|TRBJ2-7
TGTGCCAGCAGCTTGGCGGGCAGGGGTAGTCACGAGCAGTACTTC
CASSLAGRGSHEQYF
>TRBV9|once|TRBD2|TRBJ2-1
TGTGCCAGCACCGTGTCTTTGGTAGCGGGGGACAATGAGCAGTTCTTC
CASTVSLVAGDNEQFF
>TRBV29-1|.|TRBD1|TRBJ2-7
TGCAGCGTCGGTCCGACAGGGCCCTACGAGCAGTACTTC
CSVGPTGPYEQYF
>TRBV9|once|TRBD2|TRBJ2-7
TGTGCCAGCTCTAGCGGGAGTCCCTACGAGCAGTACTTC
CASSSGSPYEQYF
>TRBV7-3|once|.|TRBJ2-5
TGTGCCAGCAGCTCGGAGGGCGGAGAGACCCAGTACTTC
CASSSEGGETQYF
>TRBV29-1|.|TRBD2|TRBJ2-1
TGCAGCGTTGAGCGGGGGGCGAGCGGCAATGAGCAGTTCTTC
CSVERGASGNEQFF
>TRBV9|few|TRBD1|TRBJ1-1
TGTGCCAGCAGTAGGGACAGGGGGAACACTGAAGCTTTCTTT
CASSRDRGNTEAFF
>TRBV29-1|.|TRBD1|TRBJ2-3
TGCAGCGTCCGGGACAGGGGAAGGGATACGCAGTATTTT
CSVRDRGRDTQYF
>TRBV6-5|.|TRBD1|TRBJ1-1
TGTGCCAGCAGTCTCGGACAGGGGGGAGCTGAAGCTTTCTTT
CASSLGQGGAEAFF
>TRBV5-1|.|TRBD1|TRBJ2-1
TGCGCCAGCAGCTTGGCGTCAGGGGGCGGAAATGAGCAGTTCTTC
CASSLASGGGNEQFF
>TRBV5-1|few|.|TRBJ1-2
TGCGCCAGCAGCTCACAGGACAACTATGGCTACACCTTC
CASSSQDNYGYTF
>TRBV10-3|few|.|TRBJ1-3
TGTGCCATCAGTGAGATACACGGAAACACCATATATTTT
CAISEIHGNTIYF
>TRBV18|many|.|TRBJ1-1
TGTGCCAGCTCACCACCCAACGGACAGAGGGCTGAAGCTTTCTTT
CASSPPNGQRAEAFF
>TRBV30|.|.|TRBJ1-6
TGTGCCTTGGACCTTTTGGGCGGTAATTCACCCCTCCACTTT
CALDLLGGNSPLHF
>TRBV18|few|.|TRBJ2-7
TGTGCCAGCTCACCCGGACTAGGGGGCGAGCAGTACTTC
CASSPGLGGEQYF
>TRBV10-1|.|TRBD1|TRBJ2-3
TGCGCCAGCAGTGTGAAGACAGGGGGTGGGTCGGGTACGCAGTATTTT
CASSVKTGGGSGTQYF
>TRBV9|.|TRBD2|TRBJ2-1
TGTGCCAGCAGCGCGGGTTTAGCGGGTAGGCAGTTCTTC
CASSAGLAGRQFF
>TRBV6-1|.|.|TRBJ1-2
TGTGCCAGCAGGGGTATGGAAGGGGAGTCAGGCGGCTACACCTTC
CASRGMEGESGGYTF
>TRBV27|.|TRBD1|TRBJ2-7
TGTGCCAGCACCCCGGACAGGGATTCCGCCTACGAGCAGTACTTC
CASTPDRDSAYEQYF